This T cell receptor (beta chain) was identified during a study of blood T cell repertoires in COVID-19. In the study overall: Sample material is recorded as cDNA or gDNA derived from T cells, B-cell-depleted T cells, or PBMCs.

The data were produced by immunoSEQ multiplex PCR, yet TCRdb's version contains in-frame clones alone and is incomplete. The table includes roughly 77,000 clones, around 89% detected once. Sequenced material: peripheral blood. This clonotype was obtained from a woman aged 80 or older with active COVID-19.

Here the CDR3 reads CASSFGQAGKETQYF. The CDR3 DNA reads as TGTGCCAGCAGTTTCGGACAGGCGGGGAAAGAGACCCAGTACTTC. The gene calls are TRBV6-5 and TRBJ2-5, with D perhaps matching TRBD1 (7 bases). The ends were cut back, 4 bases at V and 3 bases at J, with 15 bases in the middle. Germline CDR1 and CDR2: MNHEY and SVGAGI. This CDR3 is built from 15 residues.